Shown below are 16 T cell receptor beta chains from a single sample sequenced in a study of blood T cells in healthy people across ages. A second about 6 to 12 cycle PCR used barcoded and J-beta primers. TCRdb independently ran MiXCR on the 5' RACE reads; one entry per CDR3 protein. This sample carries 750,000 to 1,000,000 distinct CDR3 sequences, 25% to 35% of them seen once, and the ten largest clones take 10%. The data were also submitted as part of a second study, on T cells of mothers and their children.

Material: blood. The receptors stem from a woman in her thirties or forties in good health.

This clonotype was seen a few times. J is TRBJ2-5 and V is TRBV7-2; D possibly corresponds to TRBD2 (6 bases). Germline V lookup: CDR1 SGHTA, CDR2 FQGNSA. V was shortened by 5 bases and J by 5 bases, with 21 bases between the two germline ends. The CDR3 contains 16 residues. Here the CDR3 reads CASSRRSGTARETQYF. The CDR3 DNA reads as TGTGCCAGCAGCCGTCGCTCCGGGACTGCCAGGGAGACCCAGTACTTC. The variable domain in full, completed from reference TRBV7-2 and TRBJ2-5, reads GAGVSQSPSNKVTEKGKDVELRCDPISGHTALYWYRQSLGQGLEFLIYFQGNSAPDKSGLPSDRFSAERTGGSVSTLTIQRTQQEDSAVYLCASSRRSGTARETQYFGPGTRLLVL.

In its sample, this clonotype was seen a few times. This may be a read error, as it is one base from a much larger clone. This chain uses TRBV5-1 with TRBJ2-7; 7 nucleotides agree with TRBD1. CDR1 SGHRS and CDR2 YFSETQ come from the germline V gene. The CDR3 sequence is 14 residues long. This chain's CDR3 is CANSLGQISYEQYF. The CDR3 region has the DNA TGCGCCAACAGCCTGGGACAGATCTCCTACGAGCAGTACTTC.

A word on this clonotype: This may be a read error, as it is one base from a much larger clone. This chain connects TRBV20-1 to TRBJ1-2; the match to TRBD1 covers 7 bases. The CDR3 is 13 amino acids. J gave up 1 base and V 6 bases, and 5 bases lay outside the gene matches. Germline V gene sequence: CDR1 DFQATT, CDR2 SNEGSKA (reference sequence). CDR3 bases: TGCAGTGCCCCCGGGACAGTTAACTATGGCTACACCTTC. It is translated as CSAPGTVNYGYTF.

With respect to this clonotype: This sequence may be a read error, since a much larger clone differs from it by one base. This rearrangement joins TRBV7-9 to TRBJ1-2, with D uncertain. Looked up from germline, CDR1 is SEHNR and CDR2 is FQNEAQ (reference sequence). Trimming pared 11 bases from V and 0 bases from J, leaving 13 bases between. The CDR3 runs to 13 residues. This CDR3 reads CAGTASTNYGYTF. The CDR3 region has the DNA TGTGCCGGCACAGCTAGCACTAACTATGGCTACACCTTC.

The V call is TRBV29-1, the J call TRBJ2-4; D gene unclear. This CDR3 is built from 13 residues. Per germline, CDR1 SQVTM and CDR2 ANQGSEA. The V end was cut by 5 bases, the J end by 13 bases, with 21 bases between. Written as DNA, the CDR3 is TGCAGCGTTCCCACGGGCTCCTACAATGAGCAGTACTTC. Translation: CSVPTGSYNEQYF.

At least ten counts were recorded for this clonotype. The chain couples TRBV28 to TRBJ2-5; D call uncertain. V lost 5 bases, J lost 1 base, and 11 bases lay in between. Per the germline V gene, CDR1 is MDHEN and CDR2 is SYDVKM. The CDR3 is 14 amino acids. As DNA, the CDR3 is TGTGCCAGCAGTGGTGGACCCGTCCAAGAGACCCAGTACTTC. This gives the protein CASSGGPVQETQYF.

This clonotype was seen at least ten times. CDR3 nucleotides: TGTGCCAGCAGTTCAGGGGTTGGGTACGGTACGCAGTATTTT. It translates to CASSSGVGYGTQYF. The J gene is TRBJ2-3, the V gene TRBV12-3 or TRBV12-4, with a weak D call TRBD1 (6 bases). V was cut by 4 bases and J by 8 bases, with 16 bases left in between. The CDR3 runs to 14 residues.

This clonotype was counted many times. The V gene is TRBV5-1, the J gene TRBJ1-2; D might be TRBD1 (5 bases). Per the germline V gene, CDR1 is SGHRS and CDR2 is YFSETQ. V lost 1 base and J lost 1, with 14 bases in between. The CDR3 contains 16 residues. CDR3 sequence reads: CASSLNFQGHNYGYTF. The DNA of the CDR3 is TGCGCCAGCAGCTTGAATTTTCAGGGCCATAACTATGGCTACACCTTC.

This clonotype was observed many times. The chain carries TRBV28 and TRBJ2-7, with D tentatively TRBD2 (5 bases). V lost 8 bases and J 3 bases, leaving 17 bases between the germline ends. Germline CDR1 is MDHEN and CDR2 is SYDVKM. The length of the CDR3 is 14 residues. CDR3 nucleotides: TGTGCCAGCCTCTCCGGGAACCTCGGCTACGAGCAGTACTTC. Translated, it gives CASLSGNLGYEQYF. The full variable domain, in which reference TRBV28 and TRBJ2-7 provide the parts outside the CDR3, is DVKVTQSSRYLVKRTGEKVFLECVQDMDHENMFWYRQDPGLGLRLIYFSYDVKMKEKGDIPEGYSVSREKKERFSLILESASTNQTSMYLCASLSGNLGYEQYFGPGTRLTVT.

In its sample, this clonotype was seen a few times. This chain connects TRBV4-1 to TRBJ2-5; D is perhaps TRBD1 (5 bases). Trimming left V 0 bases short and J 5 bases short, with 13 bases between. CDR3 length equals 15 residues. Germline V lookup: CDR1 MGHRA, CDR2 YSYEKL. The CDR3 spells CASSQDPRVGETQYF. The CDR3 bases are TGCGCCAGCAGCCAAGATCCCAGGGTCGGCGAGACCCAGTACTTC.

In nucleotides, the CDR3 is TGCAGTGCTAGTCGTAGCGGTAACTACAATGAGCAGTTCTTC. Translated: CSASRSGNYNEQFF. The genes are TRBV20-1 and TRBJ2-1, with D tentatively TRBD2 (6 bases). The CDR3 has 14 amino acids. The germline V gene has CDR1 DFQATT and CDR2 SNEGSKA (reference sequence). Trimming pared 3 bases from V and 3 bases from J, leaving 12 bases between.

This clonotype was seen once. V and J are TRBV5-5 and TRBJ1-5; D is possibly TRBD1 (5 bases). V was cut by 4 bases and J by 0 bases, with 14 bases left in between. The CDR3 loop spans 16 amino acids. The germline gives CDR1 SGHKS, CDR2 YYEKEE (reference sequence). The DNA of the CDR3 is TGTGCCAGCAGCCAAGTGGCAGGGCATAGCAATCAGCCCCAGCATTTT. Its protein product is CASSQVAGHSNQPQHF.

The chain joins TRBV30 to TRBJ2-7, with 7 bases identical to TRBD1. V was clipped by 0 bases and J by 10 bases; unmatched bases: 6. CDR3 length: 12 amino acids. The germline CDR1 and CDR2 sequences are GTSNPN and SVGIG (reference sequence). The CDR3 is CAWSVLGQIQYF. The CDR3, as DNA: TGTGCCTGGAGTGTACTGGGACAGATCCAGTACTTC.

This clonotype was found many times. This chain connects TRBV6-5 to TRBJ2-7, with D perhaps TRBD1 or TRBD2 (5 bases each). Trimming cost V 6 bases and J 3 bases, with 15 bases left between them. Germline lookup yields CDR1 MNHEY and CDR2 SVGAGI. The CDR3 runs to 14 residues. This CDR3 is CASRAGTGNYEQYF. CDR3 DNA: TGTGCCAGCAGGGCCGGGACGGGCAACTACGAGCAGTACTTC.

This clonotype was seen repeatedly, ten times or more. The chain carries TRBV7-9 and TRBJ2-1; possibly TRBD1 for D (5 bases). The CDR3 is 15 amino acids. Germline values: CDR1 SEHNR, CDR2 FQNEAQ (reference sequence). Trimming took 1 base from V and 5 from J, leaving 12 bases between them. CDR3 sequence reads: CASSLGGHHNNEQFF. CDR3 DNA sequence: TGTGCCAGCAGCTTAGGCGGACACCATAACAATGAGCAGTTCTTC.

This clonotype was observed many times. J is TRBJ1-5 and V is TRBV29-1, with D maybe TRBD1 (6 bases). Germline loops: CDR1 SQVTM, CDR2 ANQGSEA. The CDR3 consists of 13 residues. The ends were cut back, 5 bases at V and 4 bases at J, with 12 bases in the middle. CDR3 in amino acids: CSVLQGGNQPQHF. CDR3 DNA sequence: TGCAGCGTTCTACAGGGAGGTAATCAGCCCCAGCATTTT.